In this sample, the clone carrying this T cell receptor (beta chain) turned up many times. Its antigen is undetermined. The data were taken from a study of CD8 T cells in ankylosing spondylitis. Study-level findings and limits: Researchers reportedly found disease-linked clones significantly enriched in matched ankylosing spondylitis synovial fluid. A subset of motif variants has previously been described in the synovial fluid and blood of reactive arthritis.

There are 16 residues in the CDR3. Germline V gives CDR1 SGHTA, CDR2 FQGNSA. J lost 4 bases, V lost 5 bases, and 9 bases had no gene match. For TCR beta, libraries came from quantitative 5'-RACE with molecular barcodes. TCRdb reanalysed the 5' RACE reads using MiXCR and keeps one entry per CDR3 protein. The data show about 150,000 distinct CDR3 sequences, with about a third seen just once and around 6% held by the top ten. This receptor was taken from a male donor with ankylosing spondylitis. Sequencing input: synovial fluid, either unsorted or a sorted T cell fraction (not recorded which). The chain uses TRBV7-2 and TRBJ2-1; 9 bases agree with TRBD2. CDR3 DNA: TGTGCCAGCAGCCACATCGGGACTAGCCCATACAATGAGCAGTTCTTC. Protein: CASSHIGTSPYNEQFF. The variable domain in full, completed from reference TRBV7-2 and TRBJ2-1, reads GAGVSQSPSNKVTEKGKDVELRCDPISGHTALYWYRQSLGQGLEFLIYFQGNSAPDKSGLPSDRFSAERTGGSVSTLTIQRTQQEDSAVYLCASSHIGTSPYNEQFFGPGTRLTVL.